The T cell receptor (beta chain) under discussion was sequenced for a study of blood T cell repertoires in COVID-19. J was trimmed by 1 base and V by 6 bases; bases with no gene match: 5. From germline, CDR1 is MRHNA and CDR2 SNTAGT. CDR3 size: 15 residues. Only in-frame clones appear in the TCRdb table, and some are missing; sequencing was by immunoSEQ multiplex PCR. The sample shows about 290,000 clones, roughly nine tenths of them seen only once. Sequenced input: PBMCs or T cells enriched from blood (not recorded which). The gene calls are TRBV6-4 and TRBJ2-2, with 7 bases fitting TRBD1. This TCR was sampled from a woman between 35 and 50 years old who had recovered from COVID-19. In nucleotides, the CDR3 is TGTGCCAGCAGCGGACAGGCCTTGAACACCGGGGAGCTGTTTTTT. This codes for CASSGQALNTGELFF.